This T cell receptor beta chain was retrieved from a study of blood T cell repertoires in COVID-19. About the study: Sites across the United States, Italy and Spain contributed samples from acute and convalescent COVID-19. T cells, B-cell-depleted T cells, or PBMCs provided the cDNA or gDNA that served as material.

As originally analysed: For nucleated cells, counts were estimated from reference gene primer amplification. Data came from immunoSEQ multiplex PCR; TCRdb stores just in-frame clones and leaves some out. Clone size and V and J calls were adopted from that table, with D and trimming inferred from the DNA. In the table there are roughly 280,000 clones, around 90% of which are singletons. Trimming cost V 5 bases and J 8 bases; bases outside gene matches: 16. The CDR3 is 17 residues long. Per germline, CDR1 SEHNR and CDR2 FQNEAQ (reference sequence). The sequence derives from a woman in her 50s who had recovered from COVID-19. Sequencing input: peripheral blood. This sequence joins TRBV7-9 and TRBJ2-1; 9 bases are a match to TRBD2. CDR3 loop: CASSRRWVAGVGDEQFF. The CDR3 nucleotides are TGTGCCAGCAGCCGCCGCTGGGTAGCGGGAGTGGGCGATGAGCAGTTCTTC. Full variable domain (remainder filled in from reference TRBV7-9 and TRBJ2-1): DTGVSQNPRHKITKRGQNVTFRCDPISEHNRLYWYRQTLGQGPEFLTYFQNEAQLEKSRLLSDRFSAERPKGSFSTLEIQRTEQGDSAMYLCASSRRWVAGVGDEQFFGPGTRLTVL.